These 10 T cell receptor beta chains came from one sample sequenced in a study of T cells in Graves' hyperthyroidism and ophthalmopathy. TCR beta CDR3 regions were amplified from RNA transcripts. With the HTBI primer set, the TCR CDR3 went through a first round of RT-PCR. TCRdb reprocessed the multiplex PCR reads via MiXCR and lists one record per CDR3 protein. The data contain 370,000 or so distinct CDR3 sequences, 15% to 18% of them singletons. The sample taken for sequencing was blood. All receptors come from a woman aged 18-35 years with Graves' hyperthyroidism that later progressed to Graves' ophthalmopathy.

The chain carries TRBV7-9 and TRBJ2-7, with 12 bases matching TRBD2. V dropped 5 bases and J dropped 0; count of bases not matched to a gene: 5. Germline V gives CDR1 SEHNR, CDR2 FQNEAQ (reference sequence). The CDR3 is 16 amino acids. The CDR3 coding sequence is TGTGCCAGCAGCCCCGGACTAGCGGGAACCTCCTACGAGCAGTACTTC. The encoded protein is CASSPGLAGTSYEQYF.

This clonotype was counted a few times. The rearrangement joins TRBV6-1 to TRBJ2-2; D may be TRBD1 or TRBD2 (6 bases each). V was cut by 6 bases and J by 6 bases, with 14 bases left in between. CDR1 is MNHNS, CDR2 SASEGT, per germline. This CDR3 is built from 14 residues. The CDR3 spells CASSLQGGPGELFF. The CDR3 DNA reads TGTGCCAGCAGCCTACAGGGAGGCCCCGGGGAGCTGTTTTTT.

The table lists this clonotype with a few counts. The chain has TRBV4-1 and TRBJ2-2; 11 positions match TRBD2. With V trimmed by 0 bases and J by 7 bases, 13 bases remained unmatched. This CDR3 has 19 amino acids. Per the germline V gene, CDR1 is MGHRA and CDR2 is YSYEKL. The CDR3 region is CASSQDYLAGGSGVGELFF. CDR3 coding DNA: TGCGCCAGCAGCCAAGATTACCTAGCGGGGGGTTCTGGGGTCGGGGAGCTGTTTTTT.

This clonotype turned up a few times. This rearrangement joins TRBV5-1 to TRBJ2-7; tentatively, D is TRBD1 (6 bases). The length of the CDR3 is 14 residues. Trimming took 2 bases from V and 1 from J, leaving 10 bases between them. Germline V lookup: CDR1 SGHRS, CDR2 YFSETQ. CDR3 sequence: CASSFGQLSYEQYF. The CDR3 DNA reads as TGCGCCAGCAGCTTCGGACAGCTTTCCTACGAGCAGTACTTC.

The gene calls are TRBV20-1 and TRBJ2-7, with D maybe TRBD2 (5 bases). The V end lost 0 bases, the J end lost 0 bases, and 12 bases lay between the germline ends. This CDR3 is built from 15 residues. CDR1 is DFQATT, CDR2 SNEGSKA, per germline (reference sequence). The CDR3 reads CSARDLLGSSYEQYF. CDR3 in DNA: TGCAGTGCTAGAGATTTACTAGGGAGCTCCTACGAGCAGTACTTC.

This clonotype has more than one count but fewer than ten. This chain uses TRBV10-3 with TRBJ2-7; 10 bases are shared with TRBD1. The CDR3 consists of 16 residues. Germline assignment: CDR1 ENHRY and CDR2 SYGVKD. Trimming cost V 3 bases and J 2 bases; bases outside gene matches: 7. CDR3 DNA: TGTGCCATCAGTGACCCCGGACAGGGGGAGACCTACGAGCAGTACTTC. Translating gives CAISDPGQGETYEQYF.

Details on this clonotype: The conserved phenylalanine or tryptophan normally closing the CDR3 is absent here, so this likely arose from a read error. The chain carries TRBV11-2 and TRBJ1-2; 8 bases fit TRBD1. Germline trimming cut 3 bases from V and 4 bases from J; bases unmatched to any gene: 19. Germline CDR1 and CDR2: SGHAT and FQNNGV. The CDR3 extends over 19 amino acids. This chain's CDR3 is CASSFNDRTGPLHLYGYTI. CDR3 coding DNA: TGTGCCAGCAGCTTTAACGACAGGACAGGGCCCCTTCATCTCTATGGCTACACCATC.

This clonotype showed up many times. This chain links TRBV3-1 with TRBJ2-7; no definite D call. CDR1 is LGHDT and CDR2 is YNNKEL in the germline V gene (reference sequence). The V end was cut by 0 bases, the J end by 2 bases, with 5 bases between. This CDR3 has 13 amino acids. CDR3 in amino acids: CASSQEAAYEQYF. The CDR3 DNA reads TGTGCCAGCAGCCAAGAGGCGGCCTACGAGCAGTACTTC.

This clonotype was seen many times. The chain has TRBV2 and TRBJ1-2; D is ambiguous. The CDR3 covers 14 residues. Trimming took 4 bases from V and 1 from J, leaving 10 bases between them. Germline-derived CDR1 and CDR2 are SNHLY and FYNNEI. CDR3 protein: CASSARTDNYGYTF. In nucleotides, the CDR3 is TGTGCCAGCAGTGCTCGGACCGATAACTATGGCTACACCTTC. Full variable domain (outside the CDR3, taken from reference TRBV2 and TRBJ1-2): EPEVTQTPSHQVTQMGQEVILRCVPISNHLYFYWYRQILGQKVEFLVSFYNNEISEKSEIFDDQFSVERPDGSNFTLKIRSTKLEDSAMYFCASSARTDNYGYTFGSGTRLTVV.

This clonotype has a handful of counts. This chain connects TRBV29-1 to TRBJ2-7, with D tentatively TRBD2 (6 bases). Trimming cost V 5 bases and J 0 bases, with 20 bases left between them. CDR3 length equals 16 residues. Germline CDR1 and CDR2: SQVTM and ANQGSEA. CDR3 residues: CSVQSPWGESSYEQYF. The CDR3 coding sequence is TGCAGCGTTCAATCCCCCTGGGGGGAGAGCTCCTACGAGCAGTACTTC.